A single sample is the source of the 5 T cell receptor beta chains below, sequenced in a study of identical twins. TCRdb fed the 5' RACE reads into MiXCR, producing one record per CDR3 protein. The sample consists of roughly 250,000 distinct CDR3 sequences, more than 12% of them appearing once. Sequencing was carried out using memory (CD45RO+) T cells sorted from blood. These receptors were taken from a woman younger than 35 in good health.

This clonotype appeared a few times. J is TRBJ1-6 and V is TRBV5-1, with D possibly TRBD1 on 5 matching bases. This CDR3 has 13 residues. Germline V CDR1 and CDR2: SGHRS, YFSETQ. Trimming pared 4 bases from V and 8 bases from J, leaving 10 bases between. The CDR3 DNA sequence: TGCGCCAGCAGCGGGGGATGGGATTCACCCCTCCACTTT. Translated, it gives CASSGGWDSPLHF.

The gene calls are TRBV14 and TRBJ2-7; TRBD2 might be the D (5 bases). The CDR3 covers 15 residues. Looked up from germline, CDR1 is SGHDN and CDR2 is FVKESK. The ends were cut back, 0 bases at V and 7 bases at J, with 16 bases in the middle. The chain's CDR3 is CASSQEWPIAKEQYF. The CDR3, as DNA: TGTGCCAGCAGCCAAGAATGGCCGATAGCGAAAGAGCAGTACTTC.

The V call is TRBV20-1, the J call TRBJ2-3; D tentatively fits TRBD1 or TRBD2 (5 bases each). V was shortened by 5 bases and J by 2 bases, with 17 bases between the two germline ends. The CDR3 consists of 15 residues. Germline assignment: CDR1 DFQATT and CDR2 SNEGSKA (reference sequence). CDR3: CSAQRGPIDTDTQYF. The CDR3 coding sequence is TGCAGTGCTCAAAGGGGACCCATCGACACAGATACGCAGTATTTT.

The gene calls are TRBV20-1 and TRBJ2-7; D perhaps matches TRBD1 (5 bases). Trimming cost V 6 bases and J 4 bases, with 10 bases left between them. CDR1 and CDR2 from the germline V gene are DFQATT and SNEGSKA (reference sequence). The CDR3 runs to 11 residues. This CDR3 reads CSAPDNYEQYF. The CDR3, as DNA: TGCAGTGCGCCGGACAATTACGAGCAGTACTTC.

A few counts support this clonotype. The chain is built from TRBV2 and TRBJ2-1, with TRBD2 as a possible D gene (6 bases). V was cut by 7 bases and J by 4 bases, with 17 bases left in between. Germline CDR1 reads SNHLY; CDR2 reads FYNNEI. This CDR3 comprises 15 residues. In nucleotides, the CDR3 is TGTGCCAGCATTAGCGGATCTAGACGGTACAATGAGCAGTTCTTC. As protein: CASISGSRRYNEQFF.